The 16 T cell receptor beta chains reported below all come from one sample, sequenced in a study of T cell responses to AZD1222 COVID-19 vaccine. Assay: immunoSEQ multiplex PCR; the TCRdb copy retains only in-frame clones and omits some. Here the sample spans more than 100,000 clones, about 92% being singletons. The input for sequencing was peripheral blood, taken 28 days after the second AZD1222 dose. All receptors derive from an adult who received the AZD1222 COVID-19 vaccine.

The V gene is TRBV7-8, the J gene TRBJ1-1; D remains ambiguous. The V gene lost 5 bases and the J gene lost 1 base, with 11 bases spanning the gap. The CDR3 is 14 amino acids. CDR1 and CDR2 from the germline V gene are SGHVS and FQNEAQ. The CDR3 reads CASSRPSSNTEAFF. The CDR3 coding sequence is TGTGCCAGCAGCCGTCCTTCGTCGAACACTGAAGCTTTCTTT. Supplemented by reference TRBV7-8 and TRBJ1-1, the full variable domain reads GAGVSQSPRYKVAKRGQDVALRCDPISGHVSLFWYQQALGQGPEFLTYFQNEAQLDKSGLPSDRFFAERPEGSVSTLKIQRTQQEDSAVYLCASSRPSSNTEAFFGQGTRLTVV.

V is TRBV6-2 or TRBV6-3 and J is TRBJ2-1, with 13 bases lining up with TRBD2. Germline V lookup: CDR1 MNHEY, CDR2 SVGEGT. This CDR3 comprises 14 residues. Losses at the gene ends were 6 bases for V and 6 bases for J; bases not matched to a gene: 2. CDR3 region: CASSRLAGGNEQFF. Written as DNA, the CDR3 is TGTGCCAGCAGCCGACTAGCGGGAGGCAATGAGCAGTTCTTC.

In this sample, this clone turned up once. The gene calls are TRBV24-1 and TRBJ1-3; D is unclear. The CDR3 spans 16 residues. Germline lookup yields CDR1 KGHDR and CDR2 SFDVKD. The V and J ends lost 1 base and 0 bases respectively, with 9 bases between them. The CDR3 region has the DNA TGTGCCACCAGTGATTTCACGCGGCGCTCTGGAAACACCATATATTTT. This codes for CATSDFTRRSGNTIYF.

This sequence joins TRBV21-1 and TRBJ2-1; TRBD2 is the table's D call and was not checked against the DNA. TRBV21-1 is deemed a pseudogene. The CDR3 has 14 amino acids. CDR3 bases: TGTGCCAGCAGCAACCCTACCGAAAACAATGAGCAGTTCTTC. Its translation: CASSNPTENNEQFF.

The rearrangement links TRBV7-3 to TRBJ1-3, with D unresolved. Trimming left V 2 bases short and J 0 bases short, with 8 bases between. CDR3 length: 15 residues. Germline V gene sequence: CDR1 SGHTA, CDR2 FQGTGA. The CDR3 DNA reads as TGTGCCAGCAGCTTAGGAAAGCTCTCTGGAAACACCATATATTTT. The encoded protein is CASSLGKLSGNTIYF.

V and J are TRBV11-2 and TRBJ2-3; D may match TRBD1 or TRBD2 (5 bases each). Germline V gene lookup returns CDR1 SGHAT and CDR2 FQNNGV. This CDR3 is built from 16 residues. Between the trimmed V and J ends, which lost 5 bases and 0 bases, there was a span of 15 bases. For the CDR3, the DNA is TGTGCCAGCAGCACCGGGACGGGCCCTAGCACAGATACGCAGTATTTT. The encoded protein is CASSTGTGPSTDTQYF.

This clone was observed a single time. The V gene is TRBV3-1 (or the pseudogene TRBV3-2), the J gene TRBJ1-2, with TRBD1 matching over 12 bases. Per the germline V gene, CDR1 is LGHDT and CDR2 is YNNKEL (reference sequence). The CDR3 loop spans 15 amino acids. J was trimmed by 8 bases and V by 1 base; bases with no gene match: 5. DNA of the CDR3: TGTGCCAGCAGCCAAGCGGGACAGGGGGCGAAGGGCTACACCTTC. As protein: CASSQAGQGAKGYTF.

The chain carries TRBV18 and TRBJ2-3; D is possibly TRBD1 (6 bases). The CDR3 has 14 residues. The germline V and J ends were trimmed by 4 bases and 2 bases, with 10 bases remaining between them. Per germline, CDR1 KGHSH and CDR2 LQKENI. CDR3 DNA: TGTGCCAGCTCACGTCCAGGGGTCACAGATACGCAGTATTTT. It codes for CASSRPGVTDTQYF.

The V and J genes are TRBV11-2 and TRBJ2-3; D might be TRBD2 (6 bases). Germline assignment: CDR1 SGHAT and CDR2 FQNNGV. This CDR3 is built from 14 residues. The germline V and J ends were trimmed by 1 base and 2 bases, with 7 bases remaining between them. CDR3 bases: TGTGCCAGCAGCTTAGGGACTAACACAGATACGCAGTATTTT. It is translated as CASSLGTNTDTQYF.

This chain joins TRBV28 and TRBJ2-1, with D unclear. This CDR3 region has 11 residues. Germline V gene lookup returns CDR1 MDHEN and CDR2 SYDVKM. V gave up 10 bases and J gave up 5 bases, with 9 bases separating them. The CDR3 sequence is CATQYNNEQFF. The CDR3 region has the DNA TGTGCCACCCAGTACAACAATGAGCAGTTCTTC.

This rearrangement joins TRBV30 to TRBJ2-3; D is possibly TRBD1 or TRBD2 (5 bases each). Per the germline V gene, CDR1 is GTSNPN and CDR2 is SVGIG (reference sequence). V was clipped by 5 bases and J by 2 bases, with 23 bases between them. The CDR3 sequence is 17 residues long. CDR3 sequence reads: CAWGKGASRWDTDTQYF. CDR3 sequence (DNA): TGTGCCTGGGGGAAAGGGGCTAGCCGGTGGGACACAGATACGCAGTATTTT.

V and J are TRBV18 and TRBJ1-3; no firm D call. The CDR3 is made up of 15 amino acids. V was cut by 2 bases and J by 3 bases, with 11 bases left in between. In germline, CDR1 is KGHSH, CDR2 LQKENI. The CDR3 nucleotides read TGTGCCAGCTCACCAGAATCCTTGGGTGGAAACACCATATATTTT. Its protein product is CASSPESLGGNTIYF.

This sequence joins TRBV6-5 and TRBJ1-5; 8 bases line up with TRBD1. From germline, CDR1 is MNHEY and CDR2 SVGAGI. Trimming removed 4 bases from V and 0 bases from J; junction bases left unmatched: 2. The CDR3 spans 15 residues. The CDR3 DNA sequence: TGTGCCAGCAGTTGGACAGGGTCTAGCAATCAGCCCCAGCATTTT. Translation: CASSWTGSSNQPQHF.

The chain links TRBV10-3 to TRBJ1-2, with D unresolved. The CDR3 totals 12 residues. Germline lookup yields CDR1 ENHRY and CDR2 SYGVKD. The V end lost 7 bases, the J end lost 7 bases, and 13 bases lay between the germline ends. CDR3 residues: CAITADGPGYTF. DNA of the CDR3: TGTGCCATCACCGCGGACGGGCCTGGCTACACCTTC.

This chain connects TRBV2 to TRBJ1-5; D remains unclear. V lost 3 bases and J lost 0, with 9 bases in between. The germline CDR1 and CDR2 sequences are SNHLY and FYNNEI. This CDR3 spans 15 amino acids. The CDR3 sequence is CASSERGDSNQPQHF. In DNA form, the CDR3 reads TGTGCCAGCAGTGAGCGCGGTGATAGCAATCAGCCCCAGCATTTT.

The chain recombines TRBV30 with TRBJ2-3, with D unclear. CDR1 GTSNPN and CDR2 SVGIG come from the germline V gene (reference sequence). The V and J ends lost 2 bases and 5 bases respectively, with 11 bases between them. This CDR3 has 13 amino acids. The CDR3 DNA reads as TGTGCCTGGAGTACCTGGTCGGTAGATACGCAGTATTTT. Protein sequence: CAWSTWSVDTQYF.